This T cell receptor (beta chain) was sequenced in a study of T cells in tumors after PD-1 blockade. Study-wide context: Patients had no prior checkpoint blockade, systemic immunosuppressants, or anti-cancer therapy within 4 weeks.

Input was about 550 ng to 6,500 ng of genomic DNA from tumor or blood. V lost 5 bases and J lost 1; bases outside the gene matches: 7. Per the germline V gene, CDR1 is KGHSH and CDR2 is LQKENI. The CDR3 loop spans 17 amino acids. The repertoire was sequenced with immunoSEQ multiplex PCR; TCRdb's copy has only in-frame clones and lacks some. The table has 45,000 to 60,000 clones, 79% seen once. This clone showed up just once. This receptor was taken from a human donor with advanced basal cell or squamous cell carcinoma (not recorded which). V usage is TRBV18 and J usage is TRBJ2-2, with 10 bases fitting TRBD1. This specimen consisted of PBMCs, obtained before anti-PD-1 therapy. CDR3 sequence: CASSSQTGGLNTGELFF. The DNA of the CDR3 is TGTGCCAGCTCATCCCAGACAGGGGGCTTGAACACCGGGGAGCTGTTTTTT. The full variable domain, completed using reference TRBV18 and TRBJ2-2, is NAGVMQNPRHLVRRRGQEARLRCSPMKGHSHVYWYRQLPEEGLKFMVYLQKENIIDESGMPKERFSAEFPKEGPSILRIQQVVRGDSAAYFCASSSQTGGLNTGELFFGEGSRLTVL.